This T cell receptor (beta chain) was documented in a study of blood T cells in healthy people across ages. Study-level points and caveats: TCR beta diversity, measured per million T cells, fell in a roughly linear way with age.

A second 7 to 11 cycle PCR used barcoded and J-beta primers. TCRdb re-called the 5' RACE reads with MiXCR, one entry per CDR3 protein. The repertoire holds roughly 800,000 distinct CDR3 sequences, with over 45% as singletons. About this clonotype: No antigen is known for it.

The germline V gene encodes CDR1 PRHDT and CDR2 FYEKMQ (reference sequence). This CDR3 contains 16 residues. Trimming left V 5 bases short and J 4 bases short, with 19 bases between. The J gene is TRBJ2-3, the V gene TRBV13; D assignment may be TRBD1 or TRBD2 (5 bases each). The TCR comes from a man in his thirties or forties in good health. The sequenced sample was blood. The CDR3 DNA follows: TGTGCCAGCAGCCACGCCCGGGGCAGGGATGCAGATACGCAGTATTTT. Translation gives CASSHARGRDADTQYF. Supplemented by reference TRBV13 and TRBJ2-3, the full variable domain reads AAGVIQSPRHLIKEKRETATLKCYPIPRHDTVYWYQQGPGQDPQFLISFYEKMQSDKGSIPDRFSAQQFSDYHSELNMSSLELGDSALYFCASSHARGRDADTQYFGPGTRLTVL.